The 20 T cell receptor beta chains reported below all come from one sample, sequenced in a study of early T cells in non-severe SARS-CoV-2 infection. TCRdb called the 5' RACE reads again in MiXCR, with one record for every CDR3 protein. The sample contains 55,000 or so distinct CDR3 sequences, 6.2% of which appear only once. Source material: whole blood. These receptors all come from an adult who was a healthcare worker with PCR-confirmed SARS-CoV-2 infection or an uninfected control (not recorded which).

This clonotype was seen just once. A clone one base away is much larger, so this may be a read error. V is TRBV6-5 and J is TRBJ2-5, with a tentative D call TRBD1 (6 bases). Between the trimmed V and J ends, which lost 2 bases and 5 bases, there was a span of 12 bases. Per the germline V gene, CDR1 is MNHEY and CDR2 is SVGAGI. This CDR3 has 14 amino acids. The CDR3 spells CASSYGAGAETQYF. Here the CDR3 DNA reads TGTGCCAGCAGTTACGGGGCAGGGGCGGAGACCCAGTACTTC.

This clonotype was observed many times. The chain carries TRBV4-3 and TRBJ2-2; TRBD1 aligns across 9 bases. CDR1 and CDR2 from the germline V gene are LGHNA and YSLEER. There are 15 residues in the CDR3. The V segment lost 3 bases and the J segment 6 bases; nucleotides outside the gene matches: 5. CDR3 in amino acids: CASSQHRGQAGELFF. The CDR3 DNA is TGCGCCAGCAGCCAGCACAGGGGGCAGGCCGGGGAGCTGTTTTTT.

Only a few counts were recorded for this clonotype. The chain links TRBV6-2 or TRBV6-3 to TRBJ2-2, with D maybe TRBD2 (5 bases). Between the trimmed V and J ends, which lost 2 bases and 6 bases, there was a span of 13 bases. Germline loops: CDR1 MNHEY, CDR2 SVGEGT. This CDR3 has 15 residues. The CDR3 nucleotides are TGTGCCAGCAGTTACAGGACTGGGTCGGCCGGGGAGCTGTTTTTT. Its translation: CASSYRTGSAGELFF.

About this clonotype itself: Given a much more abundant clone one base away, this may be a read error. The J gene is TRBJ2-3, the V gene TRBV18; no firm D call. This CDR3 contains 16 residues. Germline V lookup: CDR1 KGHSH, CDR2 LQKENI. In DNA form, the CDR3 reads TGTACCAGCTCACCACTGCCAGGCTCTAGCACAGATACGCAGTATTTT. Amino acid sequence: CTSSPLPGSSTDTQYF. Filled out from reference TRBV18 and TRBJ2-3, the complete variable domain reads NAGVMQNPRHLVRRRGQEARLRCSPMKGHSHVYWYRQLPEEGLKFMVYLQKENIIDESGMPKERFSAEFPKEGPSILRIQQVVRGDSAAYFCTSSPLPGSSTDTQYFGPGTRLTVL.

The CDR3 region is CASSLISRDETQYF. DNA of the CDR3: TGTGCCAGCAGCTTAATAAGTCGAGACGAGACCCAGTACTTC. This rearrangement joins TRBV11-2 to TRBJ2-5; the D is unclear. V lost 2 bases, J lost 5 bases, and 12 bases lay in between. The germline V gene has CDR1 SGHAT and CDR2 FQNNGV. This CDR3 has 14 amino acids.

This clonotype was detected many times. The J gene is TRBJ1-6, the V gene TRBV2; TRBD1 is a possible D gene (5 bases). The CDR3 is 13 residues long. From germline, CDR1 is SNHLY and CDR2 FYNNEI. V was cut by 6 bases and J by 14 bases, with 17 bases left in between. CDR3 residues: CASSPNRDASLHF. DNA for the CDR3: TGTGCCAGCAGCCCTAATCGGGACGCCTCCCTCCACTTT.

This clonotype has just a few counts. The rearrangement joins TRBV6-1 to TRBJ1-1; D may be TRBD1 (5 bases). V was clipped by 1 base and J by 4 bases, with 7 bases between them. Germline CDR1 is MNHNS and CDR2 is SASEGT. The length of the CDR3 is 13 residues. CDR3 region: CASSEDRSTEAFF. CDR3 nucleotides: TGTGCCAGCAGTGAAGACAGGAGCACTGAAGCTTTCTTT.

In its sample, this clonotype was seen many times. The chain recombines TRBV2 with TRBJ2-1; 8 bases fit TRBD2. The CDR3 has 15 residues. Germline values: CDR1 SNHLY, CDR2 FYNNEI. Losses at the gene ends were 6 bases for V and 3 bases for J; bases not matched to a gene: 7. For the CDR3, the DNA is TGTGCCAGCAGGGGGAATAGCGGGGACTACAATGAGCAGTTCTTC. The encoded protein is CASRGNSGDYNEQFF.

At least ten counts were recorded for this clonotype. The CDR3 protein is CASSAISGGTGELFF. CDR3 coding DNA: TGTGCCAGCAGCGCTATATCGGGCGGCACCGGGGAGCTGTTTTTT. The rearrangement uses TRBV7-9 and TRBJ2-2; D is undetermined. CDR1 and CDR2 from the germline V gene are SEHNR and FQNEAQ (reference sequence). This CDR3 region has 15 residues. V was cut by 5 bases and J by 4 bases, with 14 bases left in between.

This clonotype was detected many times. This chain links TRBV12-3 or TRBV12-4 with TRBJ1-2; D possibly corresponds to TRBD1 (5 bases). Deletions cut 8 bases from V and 8 bases from J, with 18 bases between. The CDR3 spans 13 residues. The CDR3 DNA reads as TGTGCCAGCGGGGCATGGGGAGAGGACGGCTACACCTTC. Translated: CASGAWGEDGYTF.

This clonotype has at least ten counts. V and J are TRBV20-1 and TRBJ1-2; D might be TRBD1 (5 bases). Germline assignment: CDR1 DFQATT and CDR2 SNEGSKA (reference sequence). The CDR3 consists of 14 residues. The V end lost 0 bases, the J end lost 2 bases, and 10 bases lay between the germline ends. The CDR3 DNA reads as TGCAGTGCTAGAGAAAGGGGCTCCAACTATGGCTACACCTTC. It specifies CSARERGSNYGYTF.

The chain couples TRBV7-9 to TRBJ1-1, with 7 nucleotides matching TRBD1. Looked up from germline, CDR1 is SEHNR and CDR2 is FQNEAQ (reference sequence). The CDR3 is 15 amino acids. J lost 1 base, V lost 5 bases, and 7 bases had no gene match. The CDR3 DNA is TGTGCCAGCAGCCCACCGACAGGGTCGAACACTGAAGCTTTCTTT. It codes for CASSPPTGSNTEAFF.

On this clonotype itself: A much larger clone lies a single base off, so this may be a read error. The chain combines TRBV6-2 or TRBV6-3 with TRBJ2-3; 8 nucleotides agree with TRBD2. The CDR3 loop spans 15 amino acids. Germline loops: CDR1 MNHEY, CDR2 SVGEGT. The chain's CDR3 is CASNYSAGGTDTQYF. CDR3 nucleotide sequence: TGTGCCAGCAATTACTCAGCGGGGGGCACAGATACGCAGTATTTT.

This clonotype has ten or more counts. V usage is TRBV18 and J usage is TRBJ2-1, with 10 bases aligning to TRBD1. CDR1 KGHSH and CDR2 LQKENI come from the germline V gene. Germline trimming cut 5 bases from V and 8 bases from J; bases unmatched to any gene: 9. This CDR3 comprises 15 residues. CDR3 protein: CASSFDRGPYDEQFF. DNA for the CDR3: TGTGCCAGCTCATTCGACAGGGGGCCATATGATGAGCAGTTCTTC.

There are many counts of this clonotype. The gene calls are TRBV6-2 or TRBV6-3 and TRBJ2-7; 9 bases are a match to TRBD2. CDR3 size: 15 residues. V gave up 8 bases and J gave up 1 base; unmatched junction bases: 9. Per germline, CDR1 MNHEY and CDR2 SVGEGT. Here the CDR3 DNA reads TGTGCCAGCCGACCCCGCGGGGGGGTATCCTACGAGCAGTACTTC. Translating gives CASRPRGGVSYEQYF.

This clonotype appeared a few times. This sequence joins TRBV12-3 or TRBV12-4 and TRBJ1-3, with D unclear. Trimming removed 3 bases at V and 4 bases at J, with 16 bases between. The CDR3 sequence is 16 residues long. The CDR3 is CASSFWTGSMGNTIYF. The CDR3 DNA is TGTGCCAGCAGTTTTTGGACCGGCTCTATGGGAAACACCATATATTTT.

This clonotype was observed many times. The chain joins TRBV7-2 to TRBJ2-7, with 9 bases identical to TRBD1. This CDR3 spans 14 amino acids. The junction had 6 bases not matched to a gene; V was cut back by 5 bases and J by 4 bases. Germline-derived CDR1 and CDR2 are SGHTA and FQGNSA. As DNA, the CDR3 is TGTGCCAGCAGCCCGGGGACAGGGACGTACGAGCAGTACTTC. Encoded protein: CASSPGTGTYEQYF.

This clonotype was seen at least ten times. The chain employs TRBV4-2 and TRBJ2-3, with D perhaps matching TRBD2 (5 bases). V lost 1 base, J lost 2 bases, and 16 bases lay in between. The CDR3 is 17 amino acids. Per germline, CDR1 LGHNA and CDR2 YNFKEQ. CDR3 sequence: CASSQARSVRDTDTQYF. Here the CDR3 DNA reads TGTGCCAGCAGCCAAGCCCGGTCGGTTCGGGACACAGATACGCAGTATTTT.

In this sample, this clonotype turned up many times. The genes are TRBV4-2 and TRBJ1-2; TRBD1 matches 8 bases. The CDR3 contains 14 residues. Unmatched junction bases numbered 5, after V lost 5 bases and J lost 3 bases. Germline V CDR1 and CDR2: LGHNA, YNFKEQ. The CDR3 region has the DNA TGTGCCAGCAGCAACGCAGGGGGCGACTATGGCTACACCTTC. Its protein is CASSNAGGDYGYTF.

This clonotype was seen ten or more times. For the CDR3, the DNA is TGTGCCAGCTCACCCGGGACAGTGAACACTGAAGCTTTCTTT. Residues: CASSPGTVNTEAFF. The rearrangement joins TRBV18 to TRBJ1-1, with 7 bases fitting TRBD1. V dropped 3 bases and J dropped 0; count of bases not matched to a gene: 1. This CDR3 has 14 amino acids. Per germline, CDR1 KGHSH and CDR2 LQKENI. Full variable domain (rest looked up from reference TRBV18 and TRBJ1-1): NAGVMQNPRHLVRRRGQEARLRCSPMKGHSHVYWYRQLPEEGLKFMVYLQKENIIDESGMPKERFSAEFPKEGPSILRIQQVVRGDSAAYFCASSPGTVNTEAFFGQGTRLTVV.